One sample yielded the 28 T cell receptor beta chains listed below, sequenced in a study of blood T cell repertoires in COVID-19. This table comes from immunoSEQ multiplex PCR, and its TCRdb copy is limited to in-frame clones, with some not included. The repertoire includes roughly 250,000 clones, around 84% of them detected once, and 1.5% sits in the top ten. The sample was peripheral blood. The receptors stem from a woman aged 40 to 50 who had recovered from COVID-19.

In DNA form, the CDR3 reads TGCGCCAGCAGCTTGGCCTTCCCAGGGGGCGGAGATACGCAGTATTTT. Amino acids: CASSLAFPGGGDTQYF. The chain joins TRBV5-1 to TRBJ2-3; 8 bases map to TRBD1. The CDR3 extends over 16 amino acids. CDR1 SGHRS and CDR2 YFSETQ come from the germline V gene. The junction had 8 bases not matched to a gene; V was cut back by 0 bases and J by 5 bases.

The chain links TRBV25-1 to TRBJ1-4, with 7 bases lining up with TRBD1. CDR3 size: 15 residues. Looked up from germline, CDR1 is MGHDK and CDR2 is SYGVNS. Trimming took 8 bases from V and 5 from J; bases not matched to a gene: 11. The CDR3, as DNA: TGTGCCAGCTCTGGGATGGACAGGTTCAATGAAAAACTGTTTTTT. Protein sequence: CASSGMDRFNEKLFF.

This clone has a single count. This sequence joins TRBV28 and TRBJ1-1; TRBD1 might be the D (6 bases). V lost 5 bases and J 0 bases, leaving 19 bases between the germline ends. Germline values: CDR1 MDHEN, CDR2 SYDVKM. This CDR3 is built from 17 residues. CDR3 region: CASSVQNPGHMNTEAFF. The CDR3 bases are TGTGCCAGCAGTGTCCAAAATCCGGGACATATGAACACTGAAGCTTTCTTT. Full variable domain (missing parts from reference TRBV28 and TRBJ1-1): DVKVTQSSRYLVKRTGEKVFLECVQDMDHENMFWYRQDPGLGLRLIYFSYDVKMKEKGDIPEGYSVSREKKERFSLILESASTNQTSMYLCASSVQNPGHMNTEAFFGQGTRLTVV.

The rearrangement joins TRBV4-1 to TRBJ1-1, with 7 bases identical to TRBD1. The CDR3 sequence is 15 residues long. J gave up 3 bases and V 0 bases, and 4 bases lay outside the gene matches. Germline CDR1 is MGHRA and CDR2 is YSYEKL. CDR3 amino acids: CASSQETTGYTEAFF. The CDR3 DNA reads TGCGCCAGCAGCCAAGAGACGACAGGGTACACTGAAGCTTTCTTT.

The chain recombines TRBV28 with TRBJ2-4; no firm D call. Trimming cost V 2 bases and J 5 bases, with 10 bases left between them. The CDR3 spans 14 residues. In germline, CDR1 is MDHEN, CDR2 SYDVKM. CDR3 loop: CASSLAGFENIQYF. In nucleotides, the CDR3 is TGTGCCAGCAGTTTAGCAGGTTTTGAAAACATTCAGTACTTC.

The DNA of the CDR3 is TGTGCCAGCAGCTTAGTGGGGGGGGTTGGCACTGAAGCTTTCTTT. Translated, it gives CASSLVGGVGTEAFF. The chain employs TRBV11-2 and TRBJ1-1, with D possibly being TRBD1 (5 bases). The germline gives CDR1 SGHAT, CDR2 FQNNGV. V was shortened by 1 base and J by 4 bases, with 13 bases between the two germline ends. The CDR3 length is 15 residues.

This sequence joins TRBV6-5 and TRBJ1-2; 8 bases map to TRBD1. V was clipped by 6 bases and J by 2 bases; unmatched bases: 8. The CDR3 runs 15 residues. Per the germline V gene, CDR1 is MNHEY and CDR2 is SVGAGI. The CDR3 coding sequence is TGTGCCAGCAGAGGACAGGGACGGGGGAACTATGGCTACACCTTC. Its protein is CASRGQGRGNYGYTF.

The rearrangement uses TRBV5-1 and TRBJ2-5, with TRBD2 matching over 11 bases. This CDR3 comprises 14 residues. Per germline, CDR1 SGHRS and CDR2 YFSETQ. V shed 4 bases and J 6 bases; nucleotides not matched to a gene: 5. This chain's CDR3 is CASSLTSGEQTQYF. DNA for the CDR3: TGCGCCAGCAGCCTGACTAGCGGGGAACAGACCCAGTACTTC.

The V gene is TRBV6-1, the J gene TRBJ1-4, with D perhaps matching TRBD1 (5 bases). Trimming stripped 1 base from V and 7 bases from J, with 13 bases between. This CDR3 is 15 amino acids long. Germline CDR1 reads MNHNS; CDR2 reads SASEGT. The CDR3 DNA reads as TGTGCCAGCAGTGAAGGTTCTGGGGCCCTTGAAAAACTGTTTTTT. Protein product: CASSEGSGALEKLFF.

V gene TRBV28 combines with J gene TRBJ1-6; 9 bases are shared with TRBD1. CDR3 length: 15 amino acids. Germline V gene sequence: CDR1 MDHEN, CDR2 SYDVKM. V was pared by 7 bases and J by 6 bases, with 7 bases of the junction left unmatched. Here the CDR3 DNA reads TGTGCCAGCATACCGGGACAGGGTATTAATTCACCCCTCCACTTT. Its translation: CASIPGQGINSPLHF.

The V call is TRBV19, the J call TRBJ1-2; 8 bases line up with TRBD1. Germline CDR1 LNHDA, CDR2 SQIVND (reference sequence). V lost 7 bases and J lost 0; bases outside the gene matches: 10. This CDR3 contains 16 residues. This CDR3 is CASNLDRGSSNYGYTF. CDR3 bases: TGTGCCAGTAACCTCGACAGGGGAAGTTCTAACTATGGCTACACCTTC.

The gene calls are TRBV18 and TRBJ2-3; D gene uncertain. Germline V lookup: CDR1 KGHSH, CDR2 LQKENI. This CDR3 is 15 amino acids long. With 2 bases removed from V and 0 bases from J, the gap between germline ends came to 9 bases. The CDR3 spells CASSPEVTSTDTQYF. The CDR3 coding sequence is TGTGCCAGCTCACCAGAGGTTACTAGCACAGATACGCAGTATTTT.

J is TRBJ1-2 and V is TRBV10-3, with 8 bases lining up with TRBD1. Germline CDR1 and CDR2: ENHRY and SYGVKD. Losses at the gene ends were 8 bases for V and 1 base for J; bases not matched to a gene: 12. The CDR3 totals 16 residues. The CDR3 sequence is CAILSGSGGYNYGYTF. CDR3 nucleotides: TGTGCCATCCTCTCGGGGTCAGGGGGCTATAACTATGGCTACACCTTC.

The chain recombines TRBV28 with TRBJ2-5, with a possible D match to TRBD2 (5 bases). The CDR3 consists of 14 residues. V lost 5 bases and J 1 base, leaving 11 bases between the germline ends. Germline-derived CDR1 and CDR2 are MDHEN and SYDVKM. CDR3: CASSPHAGQETQYF. In DNA form, the CDR3 reads TGTGCCAGCAGTCCCCATGCGGGCCAAGAGACCCAGTACTTC.

This rearrangement joins TRBV27 to TRBJ1-2; D is unclear. CDR3 length: 15 amino acids. V lost 6 bases, J lost 6 bases, and 20 bases lay in between. The germline CDR1 and CDR2 sequences are MNHEY and SMNVEV (reference sequence). This chain's CDR3 is CASRRSNRDTDGYTF. The DNA of the CDR3 is TGTGCCAGCAGACGCAGCAACCGCGACACCGATGGCTACACCTTC.

This chain uses TRBV7-7 with TRBJ2-3; possible D gene TRBD2, 7 bases. This CDR3 has 15 residues. Looked up from germline, CDR1 is SSHAT and CDR2 is FNYEAQ (reference sequence). Trimming stripped 1 base from V and 5 bases from J, with 13 bases between. The DNA for the CDR3 is TGTGCCAGCAGCTTAGGAGGGGGGGCTGGAGATACGCAGTATTTT. This translates into CASSLGGGAGDTQYF.

The V call is TRBV28, the J call TRBJ2-7; TRBD1 matches 9 bases. Germline CDR1 reads MDHEN; CDR2 reads SYDVKM. The J segment lost 1 base and the V segment lost 4 bases, leaving 8 bases of the junction unmatched. This CDR3 has 16 amino acids. The CDR3 nucleotides read TGTGCCAGCAGTTCGCCCACAGGGGGCTTGTCCTACGAGCAGTACTTC. Its translation is CASSSPTGGLSYEQYF.

Details on this clone: The sample carries other DNA sequences with the same CDR3. The rearrangement joins TRBV11-2 to TRBJ2-7; no reliable D call. V lost 1 base and J 4 bases, leaving 2 bases between the germline ends. This CDR3 region has 11 residues. Looked up from germline, CDR1 is SGHAT and CDR2 is FQNNGV. The CDR3 DNA reads TGTGCCAGCAGCTTAGCGTACGAGCAGTACTTC. Translating it yields CASSLAYEQYF. Full variable domain (remainder filled in from reference TRBV11-2 and TRBJ2-7): EAGVAQSPRYKIIEKRQSVAFWCNPISGHATLYWYQQILGQGPKLLIQFQNNGVVDDSQLPKDRFSAERLKGVDSTLKIQPAKLEDSAVYLCASSLAYEQYFGPGTRLTVT.

This sequence joins TRBV5-1 and TRBJ2-7; TRBD1 aligns across 11 bases. The CDR3 totals 15 residues. From germline, CDR1 is SGHRS and CDR2 YFSETQ. Trimming at V came to 2 bases and at J to 3 bases, leaving 4 bases not matched to a gene. CDR3 in DNA: TGCGCCAGCAGCTTTACCGGGACAGGGGGCTACGAGCAGTACTTC. Residues: CASSFTGTGGYEQYF.

The gene calls are TRBV5-1 and TRBJ2-7; 11 positions match TRBD2. The CDR3 extends over 16 amino acids. The ends lost 2 bases at V and 0 bases at J; junction bases unmatched: 4. In germline, CDR1 is SGHRS, CDR2 YFSETQ. In DNA form, the CDR3 reads TGCGCCAGCAGCTTACTAGCGGGGGCCTCCTCCTACGAGCAGTACTTC. It encodes CASSLLAGASSYEQYF.

The chain couples TRBV5-1 to TRBJ2-7; weak D call: TRBD1 (6 bases). Germline V gene sequence: CDR1 SGHRS, CDR2 YFSETQ. The V and J ends lost 2 bases and 3 bases respectively, with 12 bases between them. The CDR3 runs to 14 residues. CDR3 sequence (DNA): TGCGCCAGCAGCTTTGCCAGGGGTAACTACGAGCAGTACTTC. Protein product: CASSFARGNYEQYF.

This chain joins TRBV5-1 and TRBJ1-1; D might be TRBD1 (6 bases). CDR1 is SGHRS and CDR2 is YFSETQ in the germline V gene. The CDR3 extends over 14 amino acids. V was shortened by 4 bases and J by 5 bases, with 15 bases between the two germline ends. The chain's CDR3 is CASSPNQGRTEAFF. CDR3 DNA sequence: TGCGCCAGCAGCCCGAATCAGGGGCGAACTGAAGCTTTCTTT.

V gene TRBV7-9 combines with J gene TRBJ1-6; 10 bases line up with TRBD1. CDR1 SEHNR and CDR2 FQNEAQ come from the germline V gene (reference sequence). The CDR3 extends over 15 amino acids. Unmatched junction bases numbered 5, after V lost 5 bases and J lost 7 bases. In DNA, the CDR3 is TGTGCCAGCAGCCGACAGGGGGCTCAGAATTCACCCCTCCACTTT. The encoded protein is CASSRQGAQNSPLHF.

This chain uses TRBV5-4 with TRBJ2-3; 9 nucleotides line up with TRBD1. Germline V gene sequence: CDR1 SGHNT, CDR2 YYREEE (reference sequence). The V gene end was trimmed by 4 bases and the J gene end by 4 bases; junction bases not matched to a gene: 13. The CDR3 contains 17 residues. The CDR3 DNA follows: TGTGCCAGCAGCCCCGAGAGGACAGGGGTTGGGTCAGATACGCAGTATTTT. Its translation is CASSPERTGVGSDTQYF.

This sequence joins TRBV7-9 and TRBJ1-6; TRBD1 agrees at 9 bases. Trimming removed 5 bases from V and 13 bases from J; junction bases left unmatched: 12. The CDR3 totals 15 residues. CDR1 and CDR2 (germline): SEHNR, FQNEAQ (reference sequence). The CDR3 DNA is TGTGCCAGCAGCCCGTCGGGACAGGGAGGGAGGCCCCTCCACTTT. Translated, it gives CASSPSGQGGRPLHF.

This clone showed up just once. This chain connects TRBV3-1 (or the pseudogene TRBV3-2) to TRBJ1-3; 8 positions match TRBD1. Germline loops: CDR1 LGHDT, CDR2 YNNKEL (reference sequence). This CDR3 is 16 amino acids long. V dropped 1 base and J dropped 8; count of bases not matched to a gene: 10. The CDR3 protein is CASSQVVRGLGDTIYF. The DNA of the CDR3 is TGTGCCAGCAGCCAAGTGGTCAGGGGGCTGGGGGACACCATATATTTT.

The rearrangement links TRBV18 to TRBJ2-1; D not certain. CDR1 and CDR2 from the germline V gene are KGHSH and LQKENI. The CDR3 is 15 amino acids. V lost 4 bases, J lost 2 bases, and 12 bases lay in between. The CDR3 DNA is TGTGCCAGCTCACGTAGTCAAAGCGCCTACAATGAGCAGTTCTTC. Amino acids: CASSRSQSAYNEQFF.

This rearrangement joins TRBV9 to TRBJ1-2, with D perhaps TRBD1 (6 bases). V dropped 1 base and J dropped 7 bases, with 17 bases sitting between them. Germline CDR1 and CDR2: SGDLS and YYNGEE. There are 15 residues in the CDR3. In DNA, the CDR3 is TGTGCCAGCAGCGTAAACAGGGAGACCCCATCTGGCTACACCTTC. Translated: CASSVNRETPSGYTF.